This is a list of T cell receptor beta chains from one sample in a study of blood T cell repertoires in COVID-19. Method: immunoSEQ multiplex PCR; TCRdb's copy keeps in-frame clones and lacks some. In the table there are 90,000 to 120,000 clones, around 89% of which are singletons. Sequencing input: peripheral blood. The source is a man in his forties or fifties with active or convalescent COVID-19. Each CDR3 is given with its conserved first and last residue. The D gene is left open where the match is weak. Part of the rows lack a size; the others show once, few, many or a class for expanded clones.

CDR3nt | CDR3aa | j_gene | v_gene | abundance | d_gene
TGTGCCAGCTCACCCCCCGGGACAGTAATTAATGAAAAACTGTTTTTT | CASSPPGTVINEKLFF | TRBJ1-4 | TRBV18 | . | TRBD1
TGTGCCAGCAGCTTAGTGCAGGGTGGTGAGACCCAGTACTTC | CASSLVQGGETQYF | TRBJ2-5 | TRBV7-9 | . | .
TGTGCCGCACAGGGGTGGGGGGCCAACGTCCTGACTTTC | CAAQGWGANVLTF | TRBJ2-6 | TRBV2 | . | TRBD1
TGTGCCTGGAGTGCTAACTACGAGCAGTACTTC | CAWSANYEQYF | TRBJ2-7 | TRBV30 | . | .
TGTGCCAGCAGCTTGGATCGTGGAGCCTACAATGAGCAGTTCTTC | CASSLDRGAYNEQFF | TRBJ2-1 | TRBV5-4 | . | .
TGTGCCAGCACCTTAAGGACAGGGGGCGTTGAGACCCAGTACTTC | CASTLRTGGVETQYF | TRBJ2-5 | TRBV28 | . | TRBD1
TGTGCCAGCAGCATTGACAGAAGTAACACTGAAGCTTTCTTT | CASSIDRSNTEAFF | TRBJ1-1 | TRBV11-1 | . | .
TGTGCCAGTAGTATGGGGGCAGGAATGCAAAATGAGCAGTTCTTC | CASSMGAGMQNEQFF | TRBJ2-1 | TRBV19 | . | .
TGCAGCGGGATAGCGAGCGGGAGGGCCTACAATGAGCAGTTCTTC | CSGIASGRAYNEQFF | TRBJ2-1 | TRBV29-1 | . | TRBD2
TGTGCCAGCAGCGCAACAGGGGTTAGCTCCTATAATTCACCCCTCCACTTT | CASSATGVSSYNSPLHF | TRBJ1-6 | TRBV9 | . | TRBD1
TGTGCCAGCAGACAGGGGGACAATGAGCAGTTCTTC | CASRQGDNEQFF | TRBJ2-1 | TRBV9 | . | TRBD1
TGTGCCAGCAGCTTGGGGACAGGCGCTTCCTATGGCTACACCTTC | CASSLGTGASYGYTF | TRBJ1-2 | TRBV5-6 | . | TRBD1
TGTGCCAGTAGTATTACAGGGAGGGGGGGCGCCGGGGAGCTGTTTTTT | CASSITGRGGAGELFF | TRBJ2-2 | TRBV19 | . | .
TGTGCCGTCTTTGGGACAGGCAACTCTGGAAACACCATATATTTT | CAVFGTGNSGNTIYF | TRBJ1-3 | TRBV10-3 | . | TRBD1
TGTGCCAGTAGGCCTAAGGGGACACATAATGAAAAACTGTTTTTT | CASRPKGTHNEKLFF | TRBJ1-4 | TRBV19 | . | .
TGTGCCATTAAGGGCGGGGAGCAGTACTTC | CAIKGGEQYF | TRBJ2-7 | TRBV19 | once | .
TGCGCCAGCAGCCAAGACGGTAGTCTAGCGGGAACCACAGATACGCAGTATTTT | CASSQDGSLAGTTDTQYF | TRBJ2-3 | TRBV4-3 | . | TRBD2
TGTGCCAGCAGTTTCCACAGCAAAGAGACCCAGTACTTC | CASSFHSKETQYF | TRBJ2-5 | TRBV28 | . | .
TGTGCCAGCAGTTACTCGAGAGTAACCGGGGAGCTGTTTTTT | CASSYSRVTGELFF | TRBJ2-2 | TRBV6-6 | few | .
TGTGCCAGCAGTTATGGCGGCCATGGCTACACCTTC | CASSYGGHGYTF | TRBJ1-2 | TRBV6-5 | . | .
TGTGCCAGCAGTTTAAAGGGGACAGGGTGGGAGCCCCAGCATTTT | CASSLKGTGWEPQHF | TRBJ1-5 | TRBV27 | many | TRBD1
TGTGCCAGCAACCCTAGCGGGGACTCCTACGAGCAGTACTTC | CASNPSGDSYEQYF | TRBJ2-7 | TRBV11-2 | . | TRBD2
TGCAGTGCTAGTAGCGGGAGCTCCACAGATACGCAGTATTTT | CSASSGSSTDTQYF | TRBJ2-3 | TRBV20-1 | . | TRBD2
TGTGCCAGCAGTTTGGGACAGGACTATAATTCACCCCTCCACTTT | CASSLGQDYNSPLHF | TRBJ1-6 | TRBV28 | . | TRBD1
TGTGCCAGCAGCCAAGAGGGTAGCCAGCCCCAGCATTTT | CASSQEGSQPQHF | TRBJ1-5 | TRBV3-1/TRBV3-2 | . | .
TGTGCCAGCAGACTTGGACAGGCGGCTGAAGCTTTCTTT | CASRLGQAAEAFF | TRBJ1-1 | TRBV7-8 | . | TRBD1
TGTGCCACCGGGTTTAGCGGGAATGGCAATGAGCAGTTCTTC | CATGFSGNGNEQFF | TRBJ2-1 | TRBV24-1 | once | TRBD2
TGTGCCACCAGTGACCACCAAGGACTAGCCTTTGAGCAGTTCTTC | CATSDHQGLAFEQFF | TRBJ2-1 | TRBV24-1 | few | TRBD2
TGTGCCAGCAGTCCAACAGGGGTCCTCGGGGAGCTGTTTTTT | CASSPTGVLGELFF | TRBJ2-2 | TRBV6-5 | . | TRBD1
TGCGCCAGCAGTCCGGGGGGACGGGTCCAAGAGACCCAGTACTTC | CASSPGGRVQETQYF | TRBJ2-5 | TRBV10-1 | . | TRBD2
TGTGCCAGCAGTCCCCAGCGGGGTGGTGTCCTGAGGAGCAATCAGCCCCAGCATTTT | CASSPQRGGVLRSNQPQHF | TRBJ1-5 | TRBV6-2/TRBV6-3 | . | .
TGTGCCAGCAGCGAAAACAGGGGGCCGGGAGAGCAGTACTTC | CASSENRGPGEQYF | TRBJ2-7 | TRBV11-2 | . | TRBD1
TGCGCCAGCAGCCTTGGACTAGCGGGAGGAGATACAGATACGCAGTATTTT | CASSLGLAGGDTDTQYF | TRBJ2-3 | TRBV4-3 | once | TRBD2
TGCGCCAGCAGCATTCGGACAGAAGATAACTATGGCTACACCTTC | CASSIRTEDNYGYTF | TRBJ1-2 | TRBV5-1 | . | .
TGTGCCACCAGCACTTTGACAGGGATTGAAGCTTTCTTT | CATSTLTGIEAFF | TRBJ1-1 | TRBV15 | . | TRBD1